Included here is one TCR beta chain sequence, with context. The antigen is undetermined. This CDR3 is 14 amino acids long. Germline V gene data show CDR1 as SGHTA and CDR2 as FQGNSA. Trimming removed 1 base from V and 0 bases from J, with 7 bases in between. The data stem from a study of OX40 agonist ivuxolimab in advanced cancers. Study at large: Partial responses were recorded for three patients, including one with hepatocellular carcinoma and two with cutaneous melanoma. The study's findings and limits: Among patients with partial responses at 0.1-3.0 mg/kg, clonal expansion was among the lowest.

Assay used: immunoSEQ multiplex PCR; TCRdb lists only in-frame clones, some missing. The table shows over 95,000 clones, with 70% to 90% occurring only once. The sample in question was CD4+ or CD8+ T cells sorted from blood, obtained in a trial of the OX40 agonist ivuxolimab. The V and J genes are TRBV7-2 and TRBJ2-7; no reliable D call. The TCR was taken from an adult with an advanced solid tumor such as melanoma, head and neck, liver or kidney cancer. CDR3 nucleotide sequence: TGTGCCAGCAGCTTAGACATGATCTCCTACGAGCAGTACTTC. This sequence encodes CASSLDMISYEQYF.